This TCR beta chain was identified in a study of beta chain features in type 1 diabetes. Study outcomes and limitations: Shorter TCRB CDR3s, moderately but significantly so, marked every one of the four CD4+ subsets in Type 1 diabetes patients.

The CDR3 consists of 13 residues. Losses at the gene ends were 8 bases for V and 1 base for J; bases not matched to a gene: 5. Germline V gives CDR1 SGHNT, CDR2 YYREEE (reference sequence). The whole isolated RNA underwent reverse transcription, so sequencing captured expressed TCRB transcripts. The repertoire was sequenced with immunoSEQ multiplex PCR; TCRdb's copy has only in-frame clones and lacks some. The profile shows 250,000 or so clones, 25% to 30% of them singletons. In the case of this clone: Its antigen is not identified.

The sequenced material came from central memory CD4+ T cells from blood. This chain links TRBV5-4 with TRBJ2-5; TRBD2 aligns across 7 bases. This sequence originates from a man aged 25 to 40 in good health. CDR3 sequence (DNA): TGTGCCAGTAAAACTAGCGTCCAAGAGACCCAGTACTTC. Protein sequence: CASKTSVQETQYF.